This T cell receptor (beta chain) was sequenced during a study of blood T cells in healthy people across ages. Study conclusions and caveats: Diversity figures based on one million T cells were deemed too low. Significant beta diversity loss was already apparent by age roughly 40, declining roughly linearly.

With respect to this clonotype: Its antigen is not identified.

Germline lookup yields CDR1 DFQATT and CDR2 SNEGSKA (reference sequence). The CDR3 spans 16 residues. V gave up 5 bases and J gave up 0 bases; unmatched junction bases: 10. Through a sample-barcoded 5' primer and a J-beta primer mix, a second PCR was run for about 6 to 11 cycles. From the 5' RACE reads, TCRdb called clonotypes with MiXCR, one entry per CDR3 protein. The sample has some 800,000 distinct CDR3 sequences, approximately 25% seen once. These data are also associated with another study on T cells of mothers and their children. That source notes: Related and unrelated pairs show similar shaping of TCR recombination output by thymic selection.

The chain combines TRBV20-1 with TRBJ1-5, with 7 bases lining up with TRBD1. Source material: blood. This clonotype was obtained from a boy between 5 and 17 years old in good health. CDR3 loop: CSAPPGQTNSNQPQHF. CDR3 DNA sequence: TGCAGTGCTCCTCCGGGACAGACAAATAGCAATCAGCCCCAGCATTTT.